This TCR beta chain derives from a study of blood T cell repertoires in COVID-19. Study-level information: Material from acute and convalescent COVID-19 was sourced from the United States, Italy and Spain.

Original data processing: Reference gene primers were amplified, and this amplification served to estimate nucleated cell counts. Method: immunoSEQ multiplex PCR; TCRdb's copy keeps in-frame clones and lacks some. V, J and clone size derive from that table, while D and trimming were established from the DNA sequence. This sample carries 350,000 to 450,000 clones, about 89% of them seen once, and the ten largest clones take roughly 2%. CDR1 SGHKS and CDR2 YYEKEE come from the germline V gene (reference sequence). V was clipped by 0 bases and J by 0 bases, with 7 bases between them. The CDR3 has 14 residues.

Sequencing was performed on PBMCs or T cells enriched from blood (not recorded which). This sequence originates from a man in his forties or fifties in a cohort exposed to, infected with or recovered from COVID-19 (not recorded which). This sequence joins TRBV5-5 and TRBJ2-7; D is ambiguous. CDR3 nucleotide sequence: TGTGCCAGCAGCTTGGACCCGAGCTCCTACGAGCAGTACTTC. Translating it yields CASSLDPSSYEQYF.